Below, one TCR beta chain is given with its context. This specimen belongs to a study of T cell changes during pregnancy in multiple sclerosis. This table comes from immunoSEQ multiplex PCR, and its TCRdb copy is limited to in-frame clones, with some not included. The sample lists about 120,000 clones, 80% to 95% seen once, with 6.2% in the top ten. J lost 5 bases, V lost 8 bases, and 9 bases had no gene match. The CDR3 contains 15 residues. The germline V gene has CDR1 MNHEY and CDR2 SVGAGI. The sequences come from peripheral blood, collected before pregnancy. V gene TRBV6-5 combines with J gene TRBJ2-3; 11 nucleotides agree with TRBD2. The receptor's source is a female donor with multiple sclerosis, enrolled in a pregnancy study. Here the CDR3 reads CASLGLAGGGDTQYF. The CDR3 nucleotides read TGTGCCAGCCTCGGACTAGCGGGTGGGGGAGATACGCAGTATTTT.